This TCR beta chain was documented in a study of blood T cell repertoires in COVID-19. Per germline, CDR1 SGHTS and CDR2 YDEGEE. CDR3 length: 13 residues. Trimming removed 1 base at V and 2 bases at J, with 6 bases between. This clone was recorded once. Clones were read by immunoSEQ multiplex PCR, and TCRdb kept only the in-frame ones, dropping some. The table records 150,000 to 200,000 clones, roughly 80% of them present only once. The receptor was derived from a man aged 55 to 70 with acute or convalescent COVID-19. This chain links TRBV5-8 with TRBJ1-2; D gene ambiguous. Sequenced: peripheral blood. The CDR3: CASSLLRNYGYTF. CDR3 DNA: TGTGCCAGCAGCTTGTTGCGGAACTATGGCTACACCTTC.